The TCR beta chain under discussion was sequenced for a study of blood T cells in healthy people across ages. The use of a sample-barcoded 5' primer and a J-beta primer mix characterized a second PCR of roughly 6 to 12 cycles. A 12-random-nucleotide template-switch adaptor tagged each cDNA molecule. TCRdb fed the 5' RACE reads into MiXCR, producing one record per CDR3 protein. The data hold around 780,000 distinct CDR3 sequences, with roughly 26% observed a single time. Findings and caveats of the study: Naive T cell percentage and TCR beta diversity correlated strongly. Per million T cells, TCR beta diversity dropped roughly linearly as age increased.

Of note for this clonotype: Its antigen is currently unknown.

Trimming left V 5 bases short and J 8 bases short, with 9 bases between. Germline V lookup: CDR1 SGHTA, CDR2 FQGNSA. This CDR3 has 11 amino acids. These data also featured in a second study, about T cells of mothers and their children. That paper adds: Once extracted, all RNA went into cDNA synthesis at around 1.6 ug per 15 ul.

The material sequenced was blood. This receptor was obtained from a boy aged 10-17 years in good health. The rearrangement joins TRBV7-2 to TRBJ1-2, with unresolved D. Here the CDR3 reads CASSASGGYTF. The CDR3 DNA follows: TGTGCCAGCAGCGCTAGCGGGGGCTACACCTTC.